What follows are 11 T cell receptor beta chains derived from one specimen sequenced in a study of T cells in Graves' hyperthyroidism and ophthalmopathy. The CDR3 regions of TCR beta were amplified from RNA transcripts. The TCR CDR3 was amplified in a first-round RT-PCR using the HTBI primer set. TCRdb used MiXCR to reprocess the multiplex PCR reads, holding one entry per CDR3 protein. This repertoire shows around 340,000 distinct CDR3 sequences, 16% found once; its top ten account for 33%. The sample comprised blood. Receptors originate from a young man with Graves' hyperthyroidism.

This chain joins TRBV5-8 and TRBJ1-1; D possibly corresponds to TRBD1 (6 bases). Germline CDR1 and CDR2: SGHTS and YDEGEE. The ends were cut back, 3 bases at V and 10 bases at J, with 16 bases in the middle. CDR3 length equals 13 residues. The CDR3 nucleotides read TGTGCCAGCAGCTCGGGGGCAGGGATCTCAGCTTTCTTT. Its translation is CASSSGAGISAFF. Full variable domain (remainder filled in from reference TRBV5-8 and TRBJ1-1): EAGVTQSPTHLIKTRGQQATLRCSPISGHTSVYWYQQALGLGLQFLLWYDEGEERNRGNFPPRFSGRQFPNYSSELNVNALELEDSALYLCASSSGAGISAFFGQGTRLTVV.

The table lists this clonotype with many counts. The V and J genes are TRBV7-2 and TRBJ2-7; D not certain. Germline V gives CDR1 SGHTA, CDR2 FQGNSA. This CDR3 is built from 13 residues. V was trimmed by 1 base and J by 5 bases, leaving 9 bases between them. CDR3 sequence (DNA): TGTGCCAGCAGCTTAGAGAGGACCAACGAGCAGTACTTC. It translates to CASSLERTNEQYF.

This chain connects TRBV7-9 to TRBJ2-2; D is uncertain. CDR3 size: 12 residues. Per germline, CDR1 SEHNR and CDR2 FQNEAQ (reference sequence). Deletions cut 5 bases from V and 10 bases from J, with 11 bases between. CDR3 region: CASSRSTSELFF. The CDR3 DNA is TGTGCCAGCAGCCGGTCAACCTCGGAGCTGTTTTTT.

This clonotype was seen only a few times. This chain joins TRBV15 and TRBJ2-3; D uncertain. Germline assignment: CDR1 LNHNV and CDR2 YYDKDF (reference sequence). With 8 bases removed from V and 4 bases from J, the gap between germline ends came to 7 bases. There are 11 residues in the CDR3. CDR3 sequence: CATSEADTQYF. For the CDR3, the DNA is TGTGCCACCTCCGAGGCAGATACGCAGTATTTT.

This clonotype occurred many times. The rearrangement joins TRBV28 to TRBJ1-2; no reliable D call. This CDR3 contains 12 residues. Between the trimmed V and J ends, which lost 5 bases and 7 bases, there was a span of 11 bases. CDR1 is MDHEN and CDR2 is SYDVKM in the germline V gene. DNA of the CDR3: TGTGCCAGCAGTGAATATGGAGGTGGCTACACCTTC. Translating it yields CASSEYGGGYTF.

Notes on this clonotype: An end of the junction differs from the germline gene, which may be a read error. Written as DNA, the CDR3 is TGTGCCAGCGGCTTTGGCACATCTGGAAACACCATATATTTT. It specifies CASGFGTSGNTIYF. This rearrangement joins TRBV11-3 to TRBJ1-3; D is ambiguous. The CDR3 runs to 14 residues. From germline, CDR1 is SGHNT and CDR2 YENEEA.

This clonotype was counted only a few times. This could be a read error, since a much larger clone is one nucleotide away. The chain joins TRBV4-1 to TRBJ1-6, with TRBD1 matching over 8 bases. Germline CDR1 reads MGHRA; CDR2 reads YSYEKL. CDR3 size: 15 residues. Here the CDR3 DNA reads TGCGCCAGCAGCCAGCCGACAGGGGATAATCCACCCCTCCACTTT. This gives the protein CASSQPTGDNPPLHF.

This clonotype occurred a few times. The chain uses TRBV19 and TRBJ1-1; D ambiguous. V was clipped by 8 bases and J by 2 bases, with 9 bases between them. Germline V gene lookup returns CDR1 LNHDA and CDR2 SQIVND (reference sequence). The CDR3 runs to 12 residues. Here the CDR3 reads CASLDGNTEAFF. CDR3 bases: TGTGCCAGTCTCGACGGAAACACTGAAGCTTTCTTT.

There are many counts of this clonotype. The V and J genes are TRBV12-3 or TRBV12-4 and TRBJ1-4; no definite D call. Trimming cost V 1 base and J 5 bases, with 5 bases left between them. The CDR3 runs to 13 residues. In nucleotides, the CDR3 is TGTGCCAGCAGTTTAGGACGGAATGAAAAACTGTTTTTT. Residues: CASSLGRNEKLFF.

The V gene is TRBV5-1, the J gene TRBJ2-7; the D gene could be TRBD1 or TRBD2 (5 bases each). Germline loops: CDR1 SGHRS, CDR2 YFSETQ. V lost 4 bases, J lost 4 bases, and 21 bases lay in between. The CDR3 runs 16 residues. For the CDR3, the DNA is TGCGCCAGCAGCCTATCGGGGTGGGGACCACTTTACGAGCAGTACTTC. Translation: CASSLSGWGPLYEQYF.

V gene TRBV7-2 combines with J gene TRBJ1-6; 9 nucleotides line up with TRBD1. The CDR3 contains 15 residues. Germline V lookup: CDR1 SGHTA, CDR2 FQGNSA. V lost 5 bases and J lost 10; bases outside the gene matches: 9. Here the CDR3 reads CASSIPGQGRSPLHF. CDR3 nucleotide sequence: TGTGCCAGCAGCATTCCGGGACAGGGACGGTCACCCCTCCACTTT.